This entry describes one T cell receptor beta chain. Its antigen is as yet unknown. The sample belongs to a study of T cell responses to AZD1222 COVID-19 vaccine. Study conclusions and caveats: Nearly half of spike-specific TCRs reportedly go after variant regions that carry no mutations. Spike-spanning, vaccine-associated CD4 TCRs were dominant at 160-218 and 743-854.

The assay was immunoSEQ multiplex PCR, and TCRdb's table has in-frame clones only and misses some. The sample has 150,000 to 200,000 clones, approximately 91% seen once. The CDR3 runs to 13 residues. Trimming cost V 3 bases and J 7 bases, with 7 bases left between them. This clonotype was obtained from an adult who received the AZD1222 COVID-19 vaccine. This rearrangement joins TRBV12-3 or TRBV12-4 to TRBJ1-6; D call uncertain. The sample was peripheral blood, taken 28 days after the second AZD1222 dose. Here the CDR3 DNA reads TGTGCCAGCAGTTTTGACGAGAATTCACCCCTCCACTTT. Translated: CASSFDENSPLHF.